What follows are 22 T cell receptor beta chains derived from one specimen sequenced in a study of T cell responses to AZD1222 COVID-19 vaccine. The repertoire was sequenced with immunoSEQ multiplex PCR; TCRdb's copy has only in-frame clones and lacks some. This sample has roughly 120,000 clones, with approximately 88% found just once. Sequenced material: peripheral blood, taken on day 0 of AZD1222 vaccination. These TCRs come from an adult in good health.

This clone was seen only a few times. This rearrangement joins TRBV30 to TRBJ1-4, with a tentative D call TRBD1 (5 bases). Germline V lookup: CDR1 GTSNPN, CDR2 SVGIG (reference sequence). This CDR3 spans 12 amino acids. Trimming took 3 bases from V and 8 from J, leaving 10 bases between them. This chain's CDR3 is CAWSSWGEKLFF. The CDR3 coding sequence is TGTGCCTGGAGCTCGTGGGGGGAAAAACTGTTTTTT.

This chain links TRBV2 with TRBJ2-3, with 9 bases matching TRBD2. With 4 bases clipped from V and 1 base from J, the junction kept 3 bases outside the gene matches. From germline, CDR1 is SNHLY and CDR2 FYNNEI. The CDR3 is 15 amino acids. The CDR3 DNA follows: TGTGCCAGCAGTGTAGGCGGGGGGGGCACAGATACGCAGTATTTT. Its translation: CASSVGGGGTDTQYF.

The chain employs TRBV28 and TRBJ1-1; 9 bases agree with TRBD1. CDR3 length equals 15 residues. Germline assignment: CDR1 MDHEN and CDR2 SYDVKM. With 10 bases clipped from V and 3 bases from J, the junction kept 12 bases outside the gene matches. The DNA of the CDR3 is TGTGCCACCTACACAGGGGGCGCGGGGCACACTGAAGCTTTCTTT. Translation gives CATYTGGAGHTEAFF.

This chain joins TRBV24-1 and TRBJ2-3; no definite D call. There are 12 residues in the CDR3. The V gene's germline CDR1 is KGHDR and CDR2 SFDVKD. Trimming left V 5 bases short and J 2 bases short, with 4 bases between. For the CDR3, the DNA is TGTGCCACCAGTGGTAACACAGATACGCAGTATTTT. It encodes CATSGNTDTQYF.

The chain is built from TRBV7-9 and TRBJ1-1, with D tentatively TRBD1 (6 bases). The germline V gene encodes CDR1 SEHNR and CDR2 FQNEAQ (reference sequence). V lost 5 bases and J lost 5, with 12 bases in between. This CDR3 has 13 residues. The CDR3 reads CASSPRGGTEAFF. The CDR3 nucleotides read TGTGCCAGCAGCCCGAGAGGGGGGACTGAAGCTTTCTTT.

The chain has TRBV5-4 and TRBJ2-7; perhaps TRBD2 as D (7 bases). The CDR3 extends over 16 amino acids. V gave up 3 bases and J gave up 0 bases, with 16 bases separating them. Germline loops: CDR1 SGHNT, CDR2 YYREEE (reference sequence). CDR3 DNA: TGTGCCAGCAGCTGGGGGGGGCGTTTGGGCTCCTACGAGCAGTACTTC. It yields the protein CASSWGGRLGSYEQYF.

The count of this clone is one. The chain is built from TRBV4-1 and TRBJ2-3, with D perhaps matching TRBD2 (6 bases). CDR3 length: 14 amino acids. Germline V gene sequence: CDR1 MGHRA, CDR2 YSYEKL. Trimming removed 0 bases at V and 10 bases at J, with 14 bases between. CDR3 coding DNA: TGCGCCAGCAGCCAAGAGGCTCTAGCGAGGGCGCAGTATTTT. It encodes CASSQEALARAQYF.

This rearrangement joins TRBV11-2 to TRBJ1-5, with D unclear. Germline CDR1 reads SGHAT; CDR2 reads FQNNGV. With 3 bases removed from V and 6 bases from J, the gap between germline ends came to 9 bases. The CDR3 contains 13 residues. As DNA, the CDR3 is TGTGCCAGCAGCTTCTTACCGGCTCAGCCCCAGCATTTT. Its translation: CASSFLPAQPQHF.

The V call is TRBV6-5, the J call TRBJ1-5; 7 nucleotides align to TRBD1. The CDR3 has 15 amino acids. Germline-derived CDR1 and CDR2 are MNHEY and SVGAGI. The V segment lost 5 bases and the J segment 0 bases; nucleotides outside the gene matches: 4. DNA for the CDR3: TGTGCCAGCAGTAAGACAGGGATTAGCAATCAGCCCCAGCATTTT. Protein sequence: CASSKTGISNQPQHF.

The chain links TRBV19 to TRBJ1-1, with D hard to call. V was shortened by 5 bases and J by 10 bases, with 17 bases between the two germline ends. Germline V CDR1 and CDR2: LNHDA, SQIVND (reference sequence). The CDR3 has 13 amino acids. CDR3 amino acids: CASSPSRRGRAFF. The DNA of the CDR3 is TGTGCCAGTAGTCCCAGTCGACGGGGTAGAGCTTTCTTT.

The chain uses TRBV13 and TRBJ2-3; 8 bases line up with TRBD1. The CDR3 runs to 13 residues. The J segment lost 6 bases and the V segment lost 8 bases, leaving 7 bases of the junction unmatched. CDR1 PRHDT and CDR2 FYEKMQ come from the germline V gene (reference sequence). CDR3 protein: CASGRQGADTQYF. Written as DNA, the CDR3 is TGTGCCAGCGGGAGGCAGGGGGCGGATACGCAGTATTTT.

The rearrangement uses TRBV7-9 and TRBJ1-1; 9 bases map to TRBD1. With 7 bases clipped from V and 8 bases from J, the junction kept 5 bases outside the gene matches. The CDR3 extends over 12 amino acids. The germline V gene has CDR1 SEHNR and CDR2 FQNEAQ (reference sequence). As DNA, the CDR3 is TGTGCCAGCAACTTTGGACAGGGGGAAGCTTTCTTT. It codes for CASNFGQGEAFF.

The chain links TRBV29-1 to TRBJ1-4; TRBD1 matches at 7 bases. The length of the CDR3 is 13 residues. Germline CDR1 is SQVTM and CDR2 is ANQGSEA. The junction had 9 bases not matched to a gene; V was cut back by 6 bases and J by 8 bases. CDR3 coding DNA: TGCAGCGTCGCCTTCAGGGGGAAAGAAAAACTGTTTTTT. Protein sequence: CSVAFRGKEKLFF.

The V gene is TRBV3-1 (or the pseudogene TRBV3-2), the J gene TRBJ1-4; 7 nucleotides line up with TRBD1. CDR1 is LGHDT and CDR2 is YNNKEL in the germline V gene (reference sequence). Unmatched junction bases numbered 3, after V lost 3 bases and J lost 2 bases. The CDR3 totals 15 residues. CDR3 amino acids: CASSQRQGTNEKLFF. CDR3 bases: TGTGCCAGCAGCCAGAGACAGGGCACTAATGAAAAACTGTTTTTT.

CDR3 nucleotide sequence: TGTGCCATCAGTGAGGAACAGAATCAGCCCCAGCATTTT. Residues: CAISEEQNQPQHF. The chain recombines TRBV10-3 with TRBJ1-5; D unresolved. The CDR3 covers 13 residues. Germline V CDR1 and CDR2: ENHRY, SYGVKD. Trimming took 2 bases from V and 4 from J, leaving 6 bases between them.

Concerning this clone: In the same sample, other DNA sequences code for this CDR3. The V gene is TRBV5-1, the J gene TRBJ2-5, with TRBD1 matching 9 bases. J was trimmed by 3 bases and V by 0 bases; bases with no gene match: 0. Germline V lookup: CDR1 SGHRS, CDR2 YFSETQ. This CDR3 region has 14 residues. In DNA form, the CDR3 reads TGCGCCAGCAGCTTGGGGACAGGGGAAGAGACCCAGTACTTC. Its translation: CASSLGTGEETQYF.

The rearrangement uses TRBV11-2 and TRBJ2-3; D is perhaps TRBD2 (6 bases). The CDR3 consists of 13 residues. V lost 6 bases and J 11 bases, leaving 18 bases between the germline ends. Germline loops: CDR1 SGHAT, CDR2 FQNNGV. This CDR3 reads CASSPGGGTQQYF. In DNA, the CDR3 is TGTGCCAGCAGTCCCGGCGGCGGGACCCAGCAGTATTTT.

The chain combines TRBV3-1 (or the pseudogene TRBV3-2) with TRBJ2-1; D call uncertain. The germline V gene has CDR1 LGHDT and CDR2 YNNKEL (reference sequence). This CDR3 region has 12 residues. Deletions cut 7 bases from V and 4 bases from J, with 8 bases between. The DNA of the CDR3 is TGTGCCAGCACTGACCAGTACAATGAGCAGTTCTTC. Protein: CASTDQYNEQFF.

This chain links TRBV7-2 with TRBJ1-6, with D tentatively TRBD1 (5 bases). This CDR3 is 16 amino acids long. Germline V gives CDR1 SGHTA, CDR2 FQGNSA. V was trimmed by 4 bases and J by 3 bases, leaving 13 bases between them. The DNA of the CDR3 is TGTGCCAGCAGCTCCGTTCCGGGACGCTATAATTCACCCCTCCACTTT. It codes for CASSSVPGRYNSPLHF.

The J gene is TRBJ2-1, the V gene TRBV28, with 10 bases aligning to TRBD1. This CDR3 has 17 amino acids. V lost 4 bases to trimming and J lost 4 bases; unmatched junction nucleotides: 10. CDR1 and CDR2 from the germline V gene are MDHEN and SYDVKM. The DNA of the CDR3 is TGTGCCAGCAGTTCGCCTACCGGGACAGGGGAATACAATGAGCAGTTCTTC. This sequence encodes CASSSPTGTGEYNEQFF.

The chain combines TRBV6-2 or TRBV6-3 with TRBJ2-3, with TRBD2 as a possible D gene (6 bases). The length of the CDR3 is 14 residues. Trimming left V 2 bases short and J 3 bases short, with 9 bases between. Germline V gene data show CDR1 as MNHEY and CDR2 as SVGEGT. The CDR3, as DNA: TGTGCCAGCAGTTACAGGGCGGGGACAGATACGCAGTATTTT. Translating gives CASSYRAGTDTQYF.

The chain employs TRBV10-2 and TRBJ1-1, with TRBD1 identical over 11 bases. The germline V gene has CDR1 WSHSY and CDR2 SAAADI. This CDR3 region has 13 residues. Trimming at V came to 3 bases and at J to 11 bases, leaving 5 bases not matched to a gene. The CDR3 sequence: CASSDQGTGGAFF. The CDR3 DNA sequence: TGCGCCAGCAGTGACCAAGGGACAGGGGGGGCTTTCTTT.